Following are 5 T cell receptor beta chains from one sample sequenced in a study of T cell responses to AZD1222 COVID-19 vaccine. Here immunoSEQ multiplex PCR was the method, and the copy in TCRdb shows in-frame clones only, minus some. The repertoire holds 150,000 or so clones, 89% seen once, with 5.1% in the top ten. Here the sequenced sample was peripheral blood, taken on day 0 of AZD1222 vaccination. These TCRs come from an adult in good health.

The rearrangement links TRBV9 to TRBJ1-1; possibly TRBD1 for D (6 bases). V was cut by 2 bases and J by 3 bases, with 17 bases left in between. This CDR3 is 16 amino acids long. Germline V gene lookup returns CDR1 SGDLS and CDR2 YYNGEE. In DNA, the CDR3 is TGTGCCAGCAGCGTCACCGCCCGCCCAGGGGACACTGAAGCTTTCTTT. It is translated as CASSVTARPGDTEAFF.

In its sample, this clone was seen a few times. The genes are TRBV10-3 and TRBJ2-7; no firm D call. Germline values: CDR1 ENHRY, CDR2 SYGVKD. The CDR3 spans 13 residues. V was pared by 6 bases and J by 1 base, with 10 bases between. The CDR3 spells CAISQHQSYEQYF. CDR3 DNA: TGTGCCATCAGCCAACACCAATCCTACGAGCAGTACTTC.

The V and J genes are TRBV7-3 and TRBJ2-7; TRBD2 matches 11 bases. V lost 2 bases and J lost 2; bases outside the gene matches: 2. The CDR3 loop spans 15 amino acids. Germline V lookup: CDR1 SGHTA, CDR2 FQGTGA. In nucleotides, the CDR3 is TGTGCCAGCAGCTTAGGGACTAGCGGAACCTACGAGCAGTACTTC. It encodes CASSLGTSGTYEQYF.

The chain joins TRBV7-9 to TRBJ2-1; 15 bases fit TRBD2. The trim removed 4 bases at V and 6 bases at J, leaving 7 bases unmatched. This CDR3 has 17 amino acids. Germline CDR1 reads SEHNR; CDR2 reads FQNEAQ (reference sequence). CDR3 bases: TGTGCCAGCAGCTCCCGGCGGGGACTAGCGGGAGGCAATGAGCAGTTCTTC. Protein product: CASSSRRGLAGGNEQFF.

The chain uses TRBV7-9 and TRBJ2-1; 8 nucleotides line up with TRBD2. The CDR3 spans 19 residues. Germline V CDR1 and CDR2: SEHNR, FQNEAQ (reference sequence). After removal of 5 bases from V and 2 bases from J, the junction contained 17 bases not matched to a gene. This CDR3 is CASSLRSLRAGATYNEQFF. The DNA of the CDR3 is TGTGCCAGCAGCCTCAGATCCCTGAGAGCGGGAGCGACCTACAATGAGCAGTTCTTC. The complete variable domain, with remaining parts taken from reference TRBV7-9 and TRBJ2-1, reads DTGVSQNPRHKITKRGQNVTFRCDPISEHNRLYWYRQTLGQGPEFLTYFQNEAQLEKSRLLSDRFSAERPKGSFSTLEIQRTEQGDSAMYLCASSLRSLRAGATYNEQFFGPGTRLTVL.